This record covers a single T cell receptor beta chain. Its antigen is currently unknown. The CDR3 consists of 15 residues. The germline gives CDR1 DFQATT, CDR2 SNEGSKA (reference sequence). Trimming stripped 0 bases from V and 4 bases from J, with 15 bases between. The sample belongs to a study of blood T cells in healthy people across ages. About the research overall: Using template switching, researchers captured about one barcoded beta molecule for each two T cells. General observations from the study: Age showed a roughly linear inverse relationship with TCR beta diversity per million T cells.

Primers used in a second PCR of about 7 to 12 cycles were a sample-barcoded 5' primer and a J-beta primer mix. Researchers report that a template-switch adaptor with 12 random nucleotides tagged each cDNA molecule. TCRdb called the 5' RACE reads again in MiXCR, with one record for every CDR3 protein. The sample has about 1.7 million distinct CDR3 sequences; roughly 27% are singletons. The sequenced material came from blood. The rearrangement joins TRBV20-1 to TRBJ2-5; a possible D gene is TRBD1 (5 bases). This TCR was sampled from a woman in her 30s in good health. CDR3 amino acids: CSARDRTGLRETQYF. The CDR3 nucleotides read TGCAGTGCTAGAGATCGCACAGGCCTGAGAGAGACCCAGTACTTC.